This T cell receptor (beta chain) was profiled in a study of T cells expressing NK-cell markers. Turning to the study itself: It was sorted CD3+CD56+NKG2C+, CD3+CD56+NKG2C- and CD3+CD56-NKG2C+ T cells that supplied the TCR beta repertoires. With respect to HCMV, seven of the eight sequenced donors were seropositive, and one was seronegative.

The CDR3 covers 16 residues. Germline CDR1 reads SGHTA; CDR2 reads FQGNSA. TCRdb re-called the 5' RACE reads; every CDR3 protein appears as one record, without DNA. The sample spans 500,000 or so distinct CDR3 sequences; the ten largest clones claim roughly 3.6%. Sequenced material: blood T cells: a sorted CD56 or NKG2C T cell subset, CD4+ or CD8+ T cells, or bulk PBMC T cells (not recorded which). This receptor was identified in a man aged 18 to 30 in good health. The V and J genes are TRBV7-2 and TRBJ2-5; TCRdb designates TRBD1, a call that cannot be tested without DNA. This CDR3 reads CASSLAGTGWGETQYF. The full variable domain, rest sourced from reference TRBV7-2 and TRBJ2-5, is GAGVSQSPSNKVTEKGKDVELRCDPISGHTALYWYRQSLGQGLEFLIYFQGNSAPDKSGLPSDRFSAERTGGSVSTLTIQRTQQEDSAVYLCASSLAGTGWGETQYFGPGTRLLVL.